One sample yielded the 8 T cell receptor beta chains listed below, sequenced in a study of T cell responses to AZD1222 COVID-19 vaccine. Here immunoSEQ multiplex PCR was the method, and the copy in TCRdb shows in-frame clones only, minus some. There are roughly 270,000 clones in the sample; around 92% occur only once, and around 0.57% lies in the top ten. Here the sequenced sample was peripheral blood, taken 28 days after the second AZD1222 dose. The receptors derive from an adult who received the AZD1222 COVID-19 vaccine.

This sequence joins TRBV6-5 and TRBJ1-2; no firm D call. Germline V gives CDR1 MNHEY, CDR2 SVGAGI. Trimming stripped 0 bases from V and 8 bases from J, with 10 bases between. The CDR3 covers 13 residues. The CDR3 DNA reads TGTGCCAGCAGTTACTCCTTTTTGGGGGGCTACACCTTC. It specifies CASSYSFLGGYTF.

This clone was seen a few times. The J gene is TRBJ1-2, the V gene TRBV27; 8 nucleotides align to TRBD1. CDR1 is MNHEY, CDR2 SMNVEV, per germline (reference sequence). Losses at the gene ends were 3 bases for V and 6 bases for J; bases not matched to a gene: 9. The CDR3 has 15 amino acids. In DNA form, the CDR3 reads TGTGCCAGCAGTTTTCAGGGGGCGCTAACAGATGGCTACACCTTC. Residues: CASSFQGALTDGYTF.

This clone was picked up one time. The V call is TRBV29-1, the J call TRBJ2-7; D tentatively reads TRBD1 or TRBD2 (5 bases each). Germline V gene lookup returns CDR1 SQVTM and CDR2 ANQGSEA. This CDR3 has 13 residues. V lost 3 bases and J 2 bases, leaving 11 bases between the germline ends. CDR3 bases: TGCAGCGTTGAGGCCGGGACCCCCTACGAGCAGTACTTC. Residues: CSVEAGTPYEQYF.

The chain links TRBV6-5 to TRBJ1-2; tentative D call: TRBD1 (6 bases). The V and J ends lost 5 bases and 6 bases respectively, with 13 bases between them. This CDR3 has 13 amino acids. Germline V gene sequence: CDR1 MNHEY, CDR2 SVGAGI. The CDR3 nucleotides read TGTGCCAGCAGTCGACCGGCAGGGGATGGCTACACCTTC. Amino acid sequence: CASSRPAGDGYTF.

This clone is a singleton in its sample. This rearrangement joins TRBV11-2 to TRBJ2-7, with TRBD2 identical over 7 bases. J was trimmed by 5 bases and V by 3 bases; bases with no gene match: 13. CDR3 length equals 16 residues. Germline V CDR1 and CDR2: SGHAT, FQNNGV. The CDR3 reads CASSFGTYRGSHEQYF. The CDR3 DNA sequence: TGTGCCAGCAGCTTCGGTACCTATCGCGGGAGCCACGAGCAGTACTTC.

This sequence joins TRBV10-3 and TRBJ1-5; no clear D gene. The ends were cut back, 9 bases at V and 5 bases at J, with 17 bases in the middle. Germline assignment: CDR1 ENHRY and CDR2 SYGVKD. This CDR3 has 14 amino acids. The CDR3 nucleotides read TGTGCCATTTCCCGGGGAGGCGAGTATCAGCCCCAGCATTTT. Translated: CAISRGGEYQPQHF.

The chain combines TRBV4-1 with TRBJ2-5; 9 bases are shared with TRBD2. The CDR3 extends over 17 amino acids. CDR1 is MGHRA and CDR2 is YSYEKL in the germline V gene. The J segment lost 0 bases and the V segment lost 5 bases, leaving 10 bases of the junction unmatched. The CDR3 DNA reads TGCGCCAGCAGCTCCCCCGCGGGGGGGTGGTACCAAGAGACCCAGTACTTC. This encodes CASSSPAGGWYQETQYF.

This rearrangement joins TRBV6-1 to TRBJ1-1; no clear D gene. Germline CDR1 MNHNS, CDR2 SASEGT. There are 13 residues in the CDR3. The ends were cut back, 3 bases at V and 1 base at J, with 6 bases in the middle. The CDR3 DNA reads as TGTGCCAGCAGTGAGAATCCGAACACTGAAGCTTTCTTT. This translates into CASSENPNTEAFF.